These 32 T cell receptor beta chains were all obtained from the same sample, sequenced in a study of blood T cell repertoires in COVID-19. Sequenced by immunoSEQ multiplex PCR; TCRdb stores in-frame clones only, minus some. In the table there are 120,000 or so clones, 87% of which are singletons. The sequenced sample was peripheral blood. These receptors originate from a human donor in a cohort sampled during active COVID-19.

V and J are TRBV9 and TRBJ1-2; no firm D call. This CDR3 spans 15 amino acids. V shed 4 bases and J shed 2 bases, with 15 bases lying between them. CDR1 and CDR2 (germline): SGDLS, YYNGEE. As DNA, the CDR3 is TGTGCCAGCAGCCCCTCGGGAGCTTTGAACTATGGCTACACCTTC. Its translation is CASSPSGALNYGYTF.

The chain uses TRBV5-1 and TRBJ2-2; D is perhaps TRBD1 (5 bases). The V gene's germline CDR1 is SGHRS and CDR2 YFSETQ. The CDR3 is made up of 13 amino acids. Trimming took off 4 bases at V and 5 bases at J, with 9 bases between the two ends. For the CDR3, the DNA is TGCGCCAGCAGCACAGGTAGTACCGGGGAGCTGTTTTTT. The encoded protein is CASSTGSTGELFF.

This sequence joins TRBV29-1 and TRBJ1-5; D possibly corresponds to TRBD1 (5 bases). V was clipped by 4 bases and J by 3 bases, with 10 bases between them. CDR1 is SQVTM, CDR2 ANQGSEA, per germline. The CDR3 covers 13 residues. The CDR3 here is CSVGLGDNQPQHF. The CDR3 DNA reads as TGCAGCGTTGGACTAGGGGACAATCAGCCCCAGCATTTT.

In regard to this clone: A much larger clone lies one base from this, so it may be a read error. This rearrangement joins TRBV11-1 to TRBJ1-1, with TRBD1 identical over 7 bases. Per germline, CDR1 SGHAT and CDR2 FQDESV (reference sequence). Trimming removed 2 bases from V and 4 bases from J; junction bases left unmatched: 1. The length of the CDR3 is 13 residues. In DNA form, the CDR3 reads TGTGCCAGCAGCTTACCAGGGGGCACTGAAGCTTTCTTT. Its protein is CASSLPGGTEAFF.

This chain uses TRBV27 with TRBJ1-2; the match to TRBD1 covers 7 bases. From germline, CDR1 is MNHEY and CDR2 SMNVEV (reference sequence). With V trimmed by 4 bases and J by 0 bases, 5 bases remained unmatched. CDR3 size: 15 residues. The CDR3 is CASSSQGRANYGYTF. CDR3 sequence (DNA): TGTGCCAGCAGTTCACAGGGGAGAGCTAACTATGGCTACACCTTC.

The gene calls are TRBV27 and TRBJ2-4, with TRBD1 matching 9 bases. This CDR3 has 16 residues. Germline V gene sequence: CDR1 MNHEY, CDR2 SMNVEV (reference sequence). J lost 1 base, V lost 6 bases, and 7 bases had no gene match. CDR3 protein: CASSRQGDRAKNIQYF. The CDR3, as DNA: TGTGCCAGCAGCCGACAGGGGGATCGCGCCAAAAACATTCAGTACTTC.

This clone was observed a handful of times. This chain uses TRBV2 with TRBJ1-2; 9 nucleotides line up with TRBD1. J lost 8 bases, V lost 4 bases, and 8 bases had no gene match. The CDR3 loop spans 14 amino acids. Germline CDR1 reads SNHLY; CDR2 reads FYNNEI. CDR3 DNA: TGTGCCAGCAGTGTCCGGGACAGGGTTGGGGGCTACACCTTC. Its translation: CASSVRDRVGGYTF.

The chain uses TRBV6-5 and TRBJ1-1; possible D gene TRBD1, 6 bases. The V gene's germline CDR1 is MNHEY and CDR2 SVGAGI. The V end lost 0 bases, the J end lost 7 bases, and 18 bases lay between the germline ends. The CDR3 is 16 residues long. This CDR3 reads CASSYSPITGRNEAFF. Written as DNA, the CDR3 is TGTGCCAGCAGTTACTCCCCTATCACAGGGCGGAATGAAGCTTTCTTT.

CDR3 in amino acids: CASLRDRGFNYGYTF. Written as DNA, the CDR3 is TGTGCCAGTCTCCGGGACAGGGGGTTTAACTATGGCTACACCTTC. J is TRBJ1-2 and V is TRBV19; 11 bases map to TRBD1. Unmatched junction bases numbered 6, after V lost 8 bases and J lost 1 base. The CDR3 sequence is 15 residues long. Germline V gives CDR1 LNHDA, CDR2 SQIVND (reference sequence).

This clone came up once. CDR3 sequence: CASSLAGRLTEAFF. The CDR3 region has the DNA TGTGCCAGCAGCTTAGCCGGGAGGTTAACTGAAGCTTTCTTT. J is TRBJ1-1 and V is TRBV7-2; D is uncertain. Germline V lookup: CDR1 SGHTA, CDR2 FQGNSA. Trimming took 0 bases from V and 5 from J, leaving 10 bases between them. CDR3 length equals 14 residues. The whole variable domain, remainder taken from reference TRBV7-2 and TRBJ1-1, is GAGVSQSPSNKVTEKGKDVELRCDPISGHTALYWYRQSLGQGLEFLIYFQGNSAPDKSGLPSDRFSAERTGGSVSTLTIQRTQQEDSAVYLCASSLAGRLTEAFFGQGTRLTVV.

This clone was observed once. The genes are TRBV6-5 and TRBJ2-7, with 11 positions matching TRBD2. The V gene end was trimmed by 7 bases and the J gene end by 1 base; junction bases not matched to a gene: 3. The V gene's germline CDR1 is MNHEY and CDR2 SVGAGI. The CDR3 extends over 14 amino acids. This CDR3 reads CASNGTSGSYEQYF. The CDR3 nucleotides are TGTGCCAGCAATGGGACTAGCGGATCCTACGAGCAGTACTTC.

The V call is TRBV5-1, the J call TRBJ1-3; D unresolved. CDR3 size: 15 residues. The V gene lost 5 bases and the J gene lost 0 bases, with 12 bases spanning the gap. Germline lookup yields CDR1 SGHRS and CDR2 YFSETQ. CDR3 sequence: CASSFAGPSGNTIYF. The CDR3 DNA sequence: TGCGCCAGCAGTTTTGCTGGGCCCTCTGGAAACACCATATATTTT.

The chain uses TRBV2 and TRBJ2-2, with TRBD1 matching over 7 bases. The junction had 8 bases not matched to a gene; V was cut back by 6 bases and J by 4 bases. CDR3 size: 15 residues. The germline V gene has CDR1 SNHLY and CDR2 FYNNEI. The CDR3 loop reads CASSFNRGSTGELFF. The DNA for the CDR3 is TGTGCCAGCAGCTTTAACAGGGGTAGCACCGGGGAGCTGTTTTTT.

The chain links TRBV2 to TRBJ2-2, with 13 bases identical to TRBD2. Germline-derived CDR1 and CDR2 are SNHLY and FYNNEI. The CDR3 loop spans 15 amino acids. The trim removed 7 bases at V and 3 bases at J, leaving 2 bases unmatched. CDR3 sequence: CASTGLAGDTGELFF. CDR3 sequence (DNA): TGTGCCAGCACCGGACTAGCGGGGGACACCGGGGAGCTGTTTTTT.

The rearrangement joins TRBV11-3 to TRBJ2-1; perhaps TRBD2 as D (7 bases). This CDR3 has 15 amino acids. Per germline, CDR1 SGHNT and CDR2 YENEEA. V lost 3 bases to trimming and J lost 2 bases, with 11 bases between them. CDR3 in DNA: TGTGCCAGCAGCTTGGGGGGGGCCGCCTACAATGAGCAGTTCTTC. Translating gives CASSLGGAAYNEQFF.

The chain couples TRBV6-5 to TRBJ2-7; 7 bases are shared with TRBD2. With V trimmed by 10 bases and J by 5 bases, 11 bases remained unmatched. The V gene's germline CDR1 is MNHEY and CDR2 SVGAGI. The CDR3 loop spans 13 amino acids. CDR3 amino acids: CATPGEGRNEQYF. The CDR3 bases are TGTGCCACCCCCGGGGAGGGGAGGAACGAGCAGTACTTC.

J is TRBJ2-3 and V is TRBV7-9, with D perhaps TRBD2 (5 bases). Trimming took 6 bases from V and 0 from J, leaving 13 bases between them. Looked up from germline, CDR1 is SEHNR and CDR2 is FQNEAQ (reference sequence). The CDR3 has 15 amino acids. CDR3 bases: TGTGCCAGCAGGAAGGACTGGCAAAGCACAGATACGCAGTATTTT. It yields the protein CASRKDWQSTDTQYF.

CDR3 DNA: TGTGCCAGCAGTCGAGACTGGACAGGAAATCAGCCCCAGCATTTT. This gives the protein CASSRDWTGNQPQHF. The chain links TRBV6-5 to TRBJ1-5; 7 nucleotides align to TRBD1. The V gene end was trimmed by 5 bases and the J gene end by 4 bases; junction bases not matched to a gene: 8. Germline CDR1 and CDR2: MNHEY and SVGAGI. The CDR3 length is 15 residues.

The chain has TRBV5-1 and TRBJ1-6; maybe TRBD1 (6 bases). CDR1 is SGHRS and CDR2 is YFSETQ in the germline V gene. The CDR3 contains 15 residues. The V gene lost 0 bases and the J gene lost 6 bases, with 10 bases spanning the gap. The CDR3 protein is CASSLGGTSNSPLHF. The CDR3 DNA is TGCGCCAGCAGCTTGGGGGGGACATCTAATTCACCCCTCCACTTT.

CDR3 protein: CASSQTGNQPQHF. Written as DNA, the CDR3 is TGTGCCAGCAGCCAGACAGGCAATCAGCCCCAGCATTTT. This chain joins TRBV3-1 (or the pseudogene TRBV3-2) and TRBJ1-5, with a weak D call TRBD1 (5 bases). Trimming took off 3 bases at V and 2 bases at J, with 5 bases between the two ends. Germline V CDR1 and CDR2: LGHDT, YNNKEL (reference sequence). The CDR3 is 13 residues long.

V gene TRBV19 combines with J gene TRBJ2-1; D possibly corresponds to TRBD1 (6 bases). V was clipped by 5 bases and J by 2 bases, with 13 bases between them. Germline V gives CDR1 LNHDA, CDR2 SQIVND (reference sequence). The CDR3 totals 15 residues. CDR3 coding DNA: TGTGCCAGTAGTCGAGGGGGTTGGCCCTACAATGAGCAGTTCTTC. It is translated as CASSRGGWPYNEQFF. Variable domain in full (rest from reference TRBV19 and TRBJ2-1): DGGITQSPKYLFRKEGQNVTLSCEQNLNHDAMYWYRQDPGQGLRLIYYSQIVNDFQKGDIAEGYSVSREKKESFPLTVTSAQKNPTAFYLCASSRGGWPYNEQFFGPGTRLTVL.

The chain combines TRBV5-1 with TRBJ1-5; 9 positions match TRBD1. Germline V gives CDR1 SGHRS, CDR2 YFSETQ. V was pared by 0 bases and J by 8 bases, with 6 bases of the junction left unmatched. There are 15 residues in the CDR3. DNA for the CDR3: TGCGCCAGCAGCTTGGAACGGACAGGGGAAAAGCCCCAGCATTTT. This codes for CASSLERTGEKPQHF. The variable domain in full, with the rest retrieved from reference TRBV5-1 and TRBJ1-5, is KAGVTQTPRYLIKTRGQQVTLSCSPISGHRSVSWYQQTPGQGLQFLFEYFSETQRNKGNFPGRFSGRQFSNSRSEMNVSTLELGDSALYLCASSLERTGEKPQHFGDGTRLSIL.

The J gene is TRBJ2-1, the V gene TRBV4-1, with 12 bases aligning to TRBD2. This CDR3 is built from 17 residues. Germline V gene lookup returns CDR1 MGHRA and CDR2 YSYEKL. Trimming at V came to 1 base and at J to 7 bases, leaving 8 bases not matched to a gene. The CDR3 nucleotides are TGCGCCAGCAGCCAAGGGGGGCTAGCGGGAGGGTGGAATGAGCAGTTCTTC. It specifies CASSQGGLAGGWNEQFF.

The chain carries TRBV7-8 and TRBJ2-2; no reliable D call. CDR3 length: 15 residues. Germline V gives CDR1 SGHVS, CDR2 FQNEAQ. The ends were cut back, 0 bases at V and 1 base at J, with 6 bases in the middle. CDR3 coding DNA: TGTGCCAGCAGCTTAGCCAGGATGAACACCGGGGAGCTGTTTTTT. Its protein product is CASSLARMNTGELFF.

This clone was observed a few times. The rearrangement uses TRBV11-2 and TRBJ2-7, with TRBD2 matching over 10 bases. Per the germline V gene, CDR1 is SGHAT and CDR2 is FQNNGV. This CDR3 has 16 amino acids. J was trimmed by 3 bases and V by 3 bases; bases with no gene match: 8. CDR3 sequence: CASSLSLAGTSYEQYF. The CDR3 region has the DNA TGTGCCAGCAGCTTGTCACTAGCGGGAACCAGCTACGAGCAGTACTTC.

The rearrangement links TRBV2 to TRBJ2-2; perhaps TRBD2 as D (5 bases). This CDR3 has 16 amino acids. The ends were cut back, 5 bases at V and 4 bases at J, with 17 bases in the middle. The V gene's germline CDR1 is SNHLY and CDR2 FYNNEI. The CDR3 sequence: CASSILAGAGTGELFF. The DNA of the CDR3 is TGTGCCAGCAGTATTCTCGCGGGCGCGGGCACCGGGGAGCTGTTTTTT. The variable domain in full, with the rest retrieved from reference TRBV2 and TRBJ2-2, is EPEVTQTPSHQVTQMGQEVILRCVPISNHLYFYWYRQILGQKVEFLVSFYNNEISEKSEIFDDQFSVERPDGSNFTLKIRSTKLEDSAMYFCASSILAGAGTGELFFGEGSRLTVL.

DNA of the CDR3: TGTGCCAGTAGTATTCTAGCGGGAGTCGTCGGGGAGCTGTTTTTT. Translation: CASSILAGVVGELFF. The chain recombines TRBV19 with TRBJ2-2; 10 bases are a match to TRBD2. Germline V gives CDR1 LNHDA, CDR2 SQIVND (reference sequence). The CDR3 consists of 15 residues. Trimming cost V 3 bases and J 7 bases; bases outside gene matches: 5.

The rearrangement uses TRBV2 and TRBJ2-1, with D tentatively TRBD2 (6 bases). The germline V and J ends were trimmed by 8 bases and 2 bases, with 13 bases remaining between them. The CDR3 loop spans 14 amino acids. Germline CDR1 and CDR2: SNHLY and FYNNEI. This CDR3 is CASSSRGTYNEQFF. In nucleotides, the CDR3 is TGTGCCAGCTCATCGCGGGGTACCTACAATGAGCAGTTCTTC.

This sequence joins TRBV7-8 and TRBJ1-1; tentatively, D is TRBD1 (6 bases). V dropped 5 bases and J dropped 2 bases, with 21 bases sitting between them. The CDR3 is made up of 17 amino acids. CDR1 is SGHVS and CDR2 is FQNEAQ in the germline V gene. The CDR3 nucleotides read TGTGCCAGCAGCGGGGGAGGGGGACGGCGACTTAACACTGAAGCTTTCTTT. It is translated as CASSGGGGRRLNTEAFF.

CDR3: CASSQGRGFYEQYF. The CDR3 DNA sequence: TGTGCCAGCAGCCAAGGGCGGGGGTTCTACGAGCAGTACTTC. The chain uses TRBV3-1 (or the pseudogene TRBV3-2) and TRBJ2-7; 7 bases are shared with TRBD2. The trim removed 1 base at V and 3 bases at J, leaving 3 bases unmatched. CDR1 LGHDT and CDR2 YNNKEL come from the germline V gene (reference sequence). The CDR3 is made up of 14 amino acids.

This sequence joins TRBV27 and TRBJ2-2, with a possible D match to TRBD1 (5 bases). Trimming removed 5 bases from V and 4 bases from J, with 11 bases in between. In germline, CDR1 is MNHEY, CDR2 SMNVEV (reference sequence). The CDR3 is 14 amino acids. This chain's CDR3 is CASSGSRVTGELFF. In DNA, the CDR3 is TGTGCCAGCAGTGGATCCAGGGTCACCGGGGAGCTGTTTTTT.

The chain combines TRBV7-3 with TRBJ2-5; D gene unclear. The CDR3 is 14 amino acids. Germline V gene sequence: CDR1 SGHTA, CDR2 FQGTGA. Trimming left V 3 bases short and J 3 bases short, with 11 bases between. CDR3 in amino acids: CASSFGGRKETQYF. The CDR3 bases are TGTGCCAGCAGCTTCGGCGGAAGGAAAGAGACCCAGTACTTC.